Following are 14 T cell receptor beta chains from one sample sequenced in a study of cytomegalovirus exposure and HLA in healthy donors. The PCR contained 60 Vbeta and 13 Jbeta primers. The protocol was immunoSEQ multiplex PCR, while the TCRdb copy is restricted to in-frame clones and leaves out a portion. The sample totals around 140,000 clones; its top ten clones hold 0.9% to 1%. The source material was PBMCs. The origin of the receptors is a male donor in good health and CMV-seronegative.

The V and J genes are TRBV12-5 and TRBJ1-5; TRBD1 is a possible D gene (5 bases). CDR3 length equals 16 residues. Trimming cost V 0 bases and J 2 bases, with 11 bases left between them. The germline V gene has CDR1 LGHNT and CDR2 FRNRAP. CDR3 in DNA: TGTGCTAGTGGTTTGGTACAAGGGGAGGGCAATCAGCCCCAGCATTTT. The encoded protein is CASGLVQGEGNQPQHF.

The CDR3 is CASSAPRSVWEQYF. The CDR3 nucleotides are TGTGCCAGCAGTGCCCCGAGGAGTGTGTGGGAGCAGTACTTC. This sequence joins TRBV6-4 and TRBJ2-7, with D unresolved. Germline V gene lookup returns CDR1 MRHNA and CDR2 SNTAGT. The CDR3 has 14 residues. V was trimmed by 4 bases and J by 7 bases, leaving 17 bases between them.

V and J are TRBV30 and TRBJ1-1; TRBD1 might be the D (5 bases). The CDR3 is made up of 12 amino acids. Trimming cost V 4 bases and J 4 bases, with 10 bases left between them. The germline V gene encodes CDR1 GTSNPN and CDR2 SVGIG (reference sequence). CDR3 protein: CAWMSGVTEAFF. For the CDR3, the DNA is TGTGCCTGGATGTCGGGGGTCACTGAAGCTTTCTTT.

The chain combines TRBV28 with TRBJ1-1; 8 bases line up with TRBD1. The germline gives CDR1 MDHEN, CDR2 SYDVKM. Losses at the gene ends were 7 bases for V and 1 base for J; bases not matched to a gene: 8. CDR3 length: 15 residues. CDR3 coding DNA: TGTGCCAGCAAGTACCAAGACAGGGGGAACACTGAAGCTTTCTTT. Translating it yields CASKYQDRGNTEAFF. Filled out from reference TRBV28 and TRBJ1-1, the complete variable domain reads DVKVTQSSRYLVKRTGEKVFLECVQDMDHENMFWYRQDPGLGLRLIYFSYDVKMKEKGDIPEGYSVSREKKERFSLILESASTNQTSMYLCASKYQDRGNTEAFFGQGTRLTVV.

The chain links TRBV5-1 to TRBJ2-1; TRBD2 matches at 13 bases. V lost 5 bases and J lost 6; bases outside the gene matches: 8. CDR1 and CDR2 from the germline V gene are SGHRS and YFSETQ. CDR3 length: 16 residues. CDR3 in amino acids: CASSSNGLAGANEQFF. Here the CDR3 DNA reads TGCGCCAGCAGTTCTAACGGACTAGCGGGAGCCAATGAGCAGTTCTTC. The complete variable domain, with remaining parts taken from reference TRBV5-1 and TRBJ2-1, reads KAGVTQTPRYLIKTRGQQVTLSCSPISGHRSVSWYQQTPGQGLQFLFEYFSETQRNKGNFPGRFSGRQFSNSRSEMNVSTLELGDSALYLCASSSNGLAGANEQFFGPGTRLTVL.

This chain joins TRBV18 and TRBJ1-1, with a possible D match to TRBD1 (6 bases). Germline V gene lookup returns CDR1 KGHSH and CDR2 LQKENI. Trimming stripped 2 bases from V and 0 bases from J, with 13 bases between. CDR3 length: 16 amino acids. The CDR3 nucleotides read TGTGCCAGCTCACCAATGGGGGCCGGGATGAACACTGAAGCTTTCTTT. It specifies CASSPMGAGMNTEAFF. Together with reference TRBV18 and TRBJ1-1, the CDR3 gives the full variable domain: NAGVMQNPRHLVRRRGQEARLRCSPMKGHSHVYWYRQLPEEGLKFMVYLQKENIIDESGMPKERFSAEFPKEGPSILRIQQVVRGDSAAYFCASSPMGAGMNTEAFFGQGTRLTVV.

V is TRBV7-9 and J is TRBJ2-1; 8 bases are a match to TRBD2. Trimming removed 5 bases from V and 5 bases from J; junction bases left unmatched: 8. Germline CDR1 is SEHNR and CDR2 is FQNEAQ (reference sequence). The CDR3 contains 15 residues. The CDR3 region is CASSPRGGRDNEQFF. The DNA of the CDR3 is TGTGCCAGCAGCCCTCGGGGGGGCCGGGACAATGAGCAGTTCTTC. Looking up the rest from reference TRBV7-9 and TRBJ2-1 gives the full variable domain: DTGVSQNPRHKITKRGQNVTFRCDPISEHNRLYWYRQTLGQGPEFLTYFQNEAQLEKSRLLSDRFSAERPKGSFSTLEIQRTEQGDSAMYLCASSPRGGRDNEQFFGPGTRLTVL.

This chain uses TRBV4-2 with TRBJ1-6; 7 bases fit TRBD1. This CDR3 is built from 18 residues. CDR1 and CDR2 (germline): LGHNA, YNFKEQ. With V trimmed by 2 bases and J by 10 bases, 17 bases remained unmatched. CDR3 residues: CASSQWDMVKLGGSPLHF. The DNA for the CDR3 is TGTGCCAGCAGCCAATGGGACATGGTGAAATTAGGGGGCTCACCCCTCCACTTT.

The V and J genes are TRBV25-1 and TRBJ1-4, with D maybe TRBD1 (6 bases). The CDR3 covers 13 residues. With 6 bases removed from V and 4 bases from J, the gap between germline ends came to 9 bases. Germline values: CDR1 MGHDK, CDR2 SYGVNS. The CDR3 loop reads CASRDRVNEKLFF. The CDR3 DNA sequence: TGTGCCAGCAGGGACAGAGTTAATGAAAAACTGTTTTTT.

The rearrangement uses TRBV6-1 and TRBJ1-5; perhaps TRBD1 as D (6 bases). The CDR3 spans 16 residues. CDR1 is MNHNS, CDR2 SASEGT, per germline. Trimming shortened V by 2 bases and J by 4 bases, and 15 bases separated the two germline ends. For the CDR3, the DNA is TGTGCCAGCAGTGAAAAGTCCGGACAGCCTAATCAGCCCCAGCATTTT. This translates into CASSEKSGQPNQPQHF.

CDR3 in DNA: TGCAGCGTTGAGTTAGACAATTTCGAAAGGCAGTTCTTC. The encoded protein is CSVELDNFERQFF. The V gene is TRBV29-1, the J gene TRBJ2-1, with unresolved D. The CDR3 has 13 amino acids. Trimming shortened V by 3 bases and J by 12 bases, and 18 bases separated the two germline ends. Germline loops: CDR1 SQVTM, CDR2 ANQGSEA.

V is TRBV6-1 and J is TRBJ2-2; TRBD1 aligns across 9 bases. V was clipped by 5 bases and J by 3 bases; unmatched bases: 1. This CDR3 is built from 14 residues. Germline CDR1 MNHNS, CDR2 SASEGT. CDR3 nucleotides: TGTGCCAGCAGTAGACAGGGGGACACCGGGGAGCTGTTTTTT. Amino acid sequence: CASSRQGDTGELFF.

This chain joins TRBV7-9 and TRBJ1-1, with a possible D match to TRBD1 (6 bases). The germline V gene has CDR1 SEHNR and CDR2 FQNEAQ (reference sequence). CDR3 length: 17 amino acids. The ends were cut back, 5 bases at V and 1 base at J, with 20 bases in the middle. In nucleotides, the CDR3 is TGTGCCAGCAGCCCGGGGACAAGGGGCGGTCAGAACACTGAAGCTTTCTTT. Residues: CASSPGTRGGQNTEAFF.

The rearrangement joins TRBV5-6 to TRBJ2-2, with 9 bases aligning to TRBD1. The CDR3 runs to 15 residues. Germline lookup yields CDR1 SGHDT and CDR2 YYEEEE. J gave up 6 bases and V 3 bases, and 6 bases lay outside the gene matches. Here the CDR3 DNA reads TGTGCCAGCAGCTGGGGGACAGGGAAGGCCGGGGAGCTGTTTTTT. Translating gives CASSWGTGKAGELFF.